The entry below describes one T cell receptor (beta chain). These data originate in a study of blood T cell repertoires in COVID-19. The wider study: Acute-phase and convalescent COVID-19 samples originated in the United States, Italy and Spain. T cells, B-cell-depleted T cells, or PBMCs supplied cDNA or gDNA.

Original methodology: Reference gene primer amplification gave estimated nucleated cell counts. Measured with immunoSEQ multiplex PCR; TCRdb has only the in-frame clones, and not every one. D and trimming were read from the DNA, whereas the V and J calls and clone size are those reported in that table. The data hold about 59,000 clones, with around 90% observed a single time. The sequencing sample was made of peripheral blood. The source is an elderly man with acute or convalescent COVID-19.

As DNA, the CDR3 is TGTGCCAGCAGCGTAGGGGGGGTTCTGGATAGGCATAACACAGATACGCAGTATTTT. Amino acid sequence: CASSVGGVLDRHNTDTQYF. V and J are TRBV9 and TRBJ2-3; D possibly corresponds to TRBD2 (6 bases). This CDR3 region has 19 residues. The germline CDR1 and CDR2 sequences are SGDLS and YYNGEE. Trimming cost V 0 bases and J 2 bases, with 22 bases left between them. The full variable domain, completed using reference TRBV9 and TRBJ2-3, is DSGVTQTPKHLITATGQRVTLRCSPRSGDLSVYWYQQSLDQGLQFLIQYYNGEERAKGNILERFSAQQFPDLHSELNLSSLELGDSALYFCASSVGGVLDRHNTDTQYFGPGTRLTVL.